The 7 T cell receptor beta chains below were found in one sample sequenced in a study of shared clonotypes between healthy human individuals. The protocol was immunoSEQ multiplex PCR, while the TCRdb copy is restricted to in-frame clones and leaves out a portion. The repertoire includes roughly 1.5 million clones, approximately 98% of them detected once, and 0.4% to 0.45% sits in the top ten. Input material: naive CD4+ T cells sorted from blood. Subset meaning: CD45RA+ positively selected. These receptors originate from a man aged 25 to 40 in good health.

The chain couples TRBV11-3 to TRBJ2-1; the match to TRBD1 covers 9 bases. The ends lost 5 bases at V and 7 bases at J; junction bases unmatched: 3. The germline V gene has CDR1 SGHNT and CDR2 YENEEA. CDR3 length equals 13 residues. The CDR3 sequence is CASSTQGANEQFF. CDR3 bases: TGTGCCAGCAGCACACAGGGGGCAAATGAGCAGTTCTTC.

The chain combines TRBV5-1 with TRBJ2-1; D remains ambiguous. There are 14 residues in the CDR3. V lost 7 bases and J lost 4, with 15 bases in between. Germline V lookup: CDR1 SGHRS, CDR2 YFSETQ. CDR3 sequence (DNA): TGCGCCAGCGGATCGGGTCCTTTGTACAATGAGCAGTTCTTC. Encoded protein: CASGSGPLYNEQFF.

J is TRBJ1-1 and V is TRBV29-1, with TRBD1 matching over 8 bases. CDR1 is SQVTM, CDR2 ANQGSEA, per germline. The CDR3 contains 13 residues. V lost 6 bases, J lost 5 bases, and 8 bases stayed unmatched. Here the CDR3 DNA reads TGCAGCGTGAGACAGGGGATGGAGACTGAAGCTTTCTTT. Its protein is CSVRQGMETEAFF.

The chain couples TRBV28 to TRBJ1-5; a weak D match, TRBD1 (5 bases). The CDR3 sequence is 16 residues long. Germline V lookup: CDR1 MDHEN, CDR2 SYDVKM. The ends were cut back, 8 bases at V and 0 bases at J, with 17 bases in the middle. This CDR3 is CASRRGDAYSNQPQHF. CDR3 DNA: TGTGCCAGCCGTCGGGGGGACGCCTATAGCAATCAGCCCCAGCATTTT.

V and J are TRBV18 and TRBJ1-2; 9 bases fit TRBD1. The CDR3 covers 15 residues. V shed 2 bases and J 5 bases; nucleotides not matched to a gene: 6. Germline-derived CDR1 and CDR2 are KGHSH and LQKENI. This chain's CDR3 is CASSPGTGQGYGYTF. CDR3 coding DNA: TGTGCCAGCTCACCAGGGACAGGGCAGGGGTATGGCTACACCTTC.

The chain uses TRBV6-1 and TRBJ2-5, with 7 bases fitting TRBD1. The germline gives CDR1 MNHNS, CDR2 SASEGT. Trimming took 4 bases from V and 4 from J; bases not matched to a gene: 9. There are 15 residues in the CDR3. The CDR3 sequence: CASSGNDRVRETQYF. The CDR3 coding sequence is TGTGCCAGCAGTGGAAACGACAGGGTGAGAGAGACCCAGTACTTC.

The chain uses TRBV29-1 and TRBJ2-7; the D gene could be TRBD1 or TRBD2 (5 bases each). The CDR3 runs 12 residues. Germline CDR1 is SQVTM and CDR2 is ANQGSEA. Trimming cost V 4 bases and J 4 bases, with 11 bases left between them. The CDR3 here is CSVGMGPYEQYF. The CDR3 bases are TGCAGCGTTGGCATGGGACCGTACGAGCAGTACTTC.